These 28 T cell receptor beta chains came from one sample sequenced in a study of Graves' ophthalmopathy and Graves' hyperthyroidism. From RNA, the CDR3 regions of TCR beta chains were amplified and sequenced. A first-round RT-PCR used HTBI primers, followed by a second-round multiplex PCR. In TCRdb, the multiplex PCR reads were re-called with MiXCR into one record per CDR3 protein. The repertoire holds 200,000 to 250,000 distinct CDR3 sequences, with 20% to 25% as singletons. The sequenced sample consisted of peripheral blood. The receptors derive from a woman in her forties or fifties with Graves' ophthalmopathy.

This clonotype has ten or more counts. CDR3 sequence: CSARDFEETQYF. CDR3 nucleotide sequence: TGCAGCGCCCGGGACTTTGAAGAGACCCAGTACTTC. The rearrangement links TRBV29-1 to TRBJ2-5; the D gene is possibly TRBD2 (6 bases). CDR1 SQVTM and CDR2 ANQGSEA come from the germline V gene. This CDR3 is 12 amino acids long. Trimming took off 7 bases at V and 3 bases at J, with 12 bases between the two ends.

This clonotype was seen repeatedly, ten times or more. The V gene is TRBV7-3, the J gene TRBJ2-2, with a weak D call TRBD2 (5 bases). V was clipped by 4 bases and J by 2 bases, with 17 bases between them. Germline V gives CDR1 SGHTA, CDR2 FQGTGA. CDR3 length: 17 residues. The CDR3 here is CASSSKSTSGNTGELFF. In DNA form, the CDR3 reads TGTGCCAGCAGCTCGAAATCGACCAGCGGTAACACCGGGGAGCTGTTTTTT.

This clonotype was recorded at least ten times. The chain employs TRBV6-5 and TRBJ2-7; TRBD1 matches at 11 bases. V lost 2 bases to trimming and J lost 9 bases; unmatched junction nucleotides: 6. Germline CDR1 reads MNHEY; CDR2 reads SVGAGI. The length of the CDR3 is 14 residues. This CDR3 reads CASSYPGQGGGQYF. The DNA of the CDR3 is TGTGCCAGCAGTTACCCGGGACAGGGGGGCGGGCAGTACTTC.

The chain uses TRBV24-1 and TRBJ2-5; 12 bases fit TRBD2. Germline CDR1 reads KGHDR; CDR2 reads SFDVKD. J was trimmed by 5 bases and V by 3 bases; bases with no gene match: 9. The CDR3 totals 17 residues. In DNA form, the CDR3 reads TGTGCCACCAGTGATACACACGGACTAGCGGGAATGGAGACCCAGTACTTC. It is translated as CATSDTHGLAGMETQYF.

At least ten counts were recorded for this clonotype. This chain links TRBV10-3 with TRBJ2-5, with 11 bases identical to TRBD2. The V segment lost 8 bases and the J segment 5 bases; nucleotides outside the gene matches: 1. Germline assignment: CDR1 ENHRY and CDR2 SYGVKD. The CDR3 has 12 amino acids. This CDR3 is CAISSGRETQYF. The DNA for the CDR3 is TGTGCCATCTCTAGCGGGAGGGAGACCCAGTACTTC.

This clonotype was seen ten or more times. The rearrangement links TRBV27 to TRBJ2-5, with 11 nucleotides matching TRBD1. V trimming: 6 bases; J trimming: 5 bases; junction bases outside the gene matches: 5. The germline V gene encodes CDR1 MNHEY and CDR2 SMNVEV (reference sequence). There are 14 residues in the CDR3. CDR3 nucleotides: TGTGCCAGCAGGGGGACAGGGGGTCGGGAGACCCAGTACTTC. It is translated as CASRGTGGRETQYF.

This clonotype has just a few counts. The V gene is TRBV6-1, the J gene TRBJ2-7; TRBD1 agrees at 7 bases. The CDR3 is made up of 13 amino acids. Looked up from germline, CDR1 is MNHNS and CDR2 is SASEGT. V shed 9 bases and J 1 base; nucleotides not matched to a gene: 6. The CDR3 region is CARLGTASYEQYF. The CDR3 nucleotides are TGTGCCAGACTCGGGACAGCTTCCTACGAGCAGTACTTC.

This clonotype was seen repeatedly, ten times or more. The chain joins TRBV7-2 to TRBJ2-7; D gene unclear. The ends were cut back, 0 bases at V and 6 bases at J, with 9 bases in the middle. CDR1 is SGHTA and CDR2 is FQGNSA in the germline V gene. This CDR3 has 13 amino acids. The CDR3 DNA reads TGTGCCAGCAGCTTAGCGAACGGGCTCGAGCAGTACTTC. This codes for CASSLANGLEQYF.

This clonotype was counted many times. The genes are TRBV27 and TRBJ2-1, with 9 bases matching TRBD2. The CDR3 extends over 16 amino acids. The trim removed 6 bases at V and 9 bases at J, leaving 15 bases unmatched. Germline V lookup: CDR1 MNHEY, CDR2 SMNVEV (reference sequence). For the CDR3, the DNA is TGTGCCAGCAGCCCCCCGAGCATAGCGGGAGTGCTTGAGCAGTTCTTC. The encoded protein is CASSPPSIAGVLEQFF.

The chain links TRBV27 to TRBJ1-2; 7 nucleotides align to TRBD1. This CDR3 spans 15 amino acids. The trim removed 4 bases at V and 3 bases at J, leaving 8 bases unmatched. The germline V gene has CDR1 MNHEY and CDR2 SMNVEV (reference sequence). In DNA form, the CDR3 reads TGTGCCAGCAGTTCAGGGGGGGGTAGCTACTATGGCTACACCTTC. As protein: CASSSGGGSYYGYTF.

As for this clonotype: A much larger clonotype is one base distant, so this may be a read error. The CDR3 protein is CASSLPTAYGYTF. The CDR3 nucleotides are TGTGCCAGCAGTTTGCCTACGGCCTATGGCTACACCTTC. The genes are TRBV27 and TRBJ1-2; D remains unclear. V was trimmed by 3 bases and J by 4 bases, leaving 9 bases between them. The CDR3 runs 13 residues. CDR1 is MNHEY and CDR2 is SMNVEV in the germline V gene (reference sequence).

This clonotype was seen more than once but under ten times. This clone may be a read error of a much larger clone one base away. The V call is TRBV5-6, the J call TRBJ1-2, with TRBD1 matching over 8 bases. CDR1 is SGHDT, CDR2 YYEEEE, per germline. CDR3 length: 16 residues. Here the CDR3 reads CAISRGTGVTNYGYTF. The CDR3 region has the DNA TGTGCCATCAGCAGGGGGACAGGAGTAACTAACTATGGCTACACCTTC.

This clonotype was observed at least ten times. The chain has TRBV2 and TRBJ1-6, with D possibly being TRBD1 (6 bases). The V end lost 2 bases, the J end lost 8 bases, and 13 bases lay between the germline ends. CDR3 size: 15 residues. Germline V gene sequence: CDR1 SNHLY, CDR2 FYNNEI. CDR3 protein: CASSETGQSDSPLHF. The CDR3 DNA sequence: TGTGCCAGCAGTGAAACTGGACAGTCGGATTCACCCCTCCACTTT.

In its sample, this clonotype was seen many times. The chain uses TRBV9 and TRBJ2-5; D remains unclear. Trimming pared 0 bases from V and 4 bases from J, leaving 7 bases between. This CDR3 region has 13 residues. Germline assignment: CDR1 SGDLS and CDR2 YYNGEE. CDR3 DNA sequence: TGTGCCAGCAGCGTAGTCCACGGAGAGACCCAGTACTTC. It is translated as CASSVVHGETQYF.

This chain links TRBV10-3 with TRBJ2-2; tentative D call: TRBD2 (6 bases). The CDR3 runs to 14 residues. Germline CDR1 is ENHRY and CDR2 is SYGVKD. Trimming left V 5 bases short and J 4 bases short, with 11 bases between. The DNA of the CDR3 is TGTGCCATCAGTAGACCCGGGGGCACCGGGGAGCTGTTTTTT. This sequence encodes CAISRPGGTGELFF.

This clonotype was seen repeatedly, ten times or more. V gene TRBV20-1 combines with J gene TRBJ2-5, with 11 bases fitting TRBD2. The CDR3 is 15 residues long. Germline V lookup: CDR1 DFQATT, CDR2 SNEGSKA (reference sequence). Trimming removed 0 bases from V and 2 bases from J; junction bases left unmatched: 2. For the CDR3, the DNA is TGCAGTGCTAGAGACGGGACTAGCGGTCAAGAGACCCAGTACTTC. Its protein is CSARDGTSGQETQYF.

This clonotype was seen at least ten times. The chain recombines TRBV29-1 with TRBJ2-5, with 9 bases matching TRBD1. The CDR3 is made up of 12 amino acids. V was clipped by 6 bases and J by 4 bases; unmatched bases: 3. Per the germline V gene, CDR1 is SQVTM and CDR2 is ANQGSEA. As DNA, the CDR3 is TGCAGCGTGGACAGGGGTCGAGAGACCCAGTACTTC. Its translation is CSVDRGRETQYF.

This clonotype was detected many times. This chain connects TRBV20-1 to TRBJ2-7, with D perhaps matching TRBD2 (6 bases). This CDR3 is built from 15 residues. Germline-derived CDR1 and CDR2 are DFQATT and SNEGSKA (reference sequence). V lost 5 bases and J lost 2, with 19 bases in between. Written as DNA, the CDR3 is TGCAGTGCTCCCCGGGGAGCGGGCCTTCCCTACGAGCAGTACTTC. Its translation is CSAPRGAGLPYEQYF.

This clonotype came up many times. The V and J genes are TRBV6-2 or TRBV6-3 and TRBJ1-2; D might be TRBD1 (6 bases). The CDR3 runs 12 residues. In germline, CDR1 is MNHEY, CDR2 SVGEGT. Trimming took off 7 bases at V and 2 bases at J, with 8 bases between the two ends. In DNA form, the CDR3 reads TGTGCCAGCAACCAGGGGAACTATGGCTACACCTTC. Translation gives CASNQGNYGYTF.

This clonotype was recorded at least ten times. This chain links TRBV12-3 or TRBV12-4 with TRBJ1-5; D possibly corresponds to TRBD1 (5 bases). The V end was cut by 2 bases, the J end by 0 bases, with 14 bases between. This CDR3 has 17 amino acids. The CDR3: CASSLHGTAYSNQPQHF. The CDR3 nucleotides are TGTGCCAGCAGTTTACATGGGACCGCCTATAGCAATCAGCCCCAGCATTTT.

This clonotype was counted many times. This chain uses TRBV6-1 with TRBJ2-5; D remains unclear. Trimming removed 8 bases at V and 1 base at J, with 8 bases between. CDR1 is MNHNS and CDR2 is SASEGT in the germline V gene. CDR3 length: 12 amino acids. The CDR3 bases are TGTGCCAGCGCCTACTCCCAAGAGACCCAGTACTTC. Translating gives CASAYSQETQYF.

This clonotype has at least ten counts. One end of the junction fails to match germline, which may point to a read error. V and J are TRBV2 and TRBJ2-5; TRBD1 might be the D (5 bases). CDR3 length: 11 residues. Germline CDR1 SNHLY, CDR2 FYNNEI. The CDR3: CASSELVTENF. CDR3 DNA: TGTGCCAGCAGTGAATTGGTGACAGAAAATTTC.

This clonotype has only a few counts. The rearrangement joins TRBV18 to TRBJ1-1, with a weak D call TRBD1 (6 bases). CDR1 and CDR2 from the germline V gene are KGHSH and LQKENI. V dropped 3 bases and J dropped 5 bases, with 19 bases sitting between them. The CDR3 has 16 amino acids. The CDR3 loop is CASSPTGQGGGTEAFF. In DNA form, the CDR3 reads TGTGCCAGCTCACCGACGGGTCAAGGGGGTGGGACTGAAGCTTTCTTT.

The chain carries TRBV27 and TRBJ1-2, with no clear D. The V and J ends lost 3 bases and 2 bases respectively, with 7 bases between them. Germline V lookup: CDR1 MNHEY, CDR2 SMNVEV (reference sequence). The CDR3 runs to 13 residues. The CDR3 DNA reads TGTGCCAGCAGTTTGTTAGCCAACTATGGCTACACCTTC. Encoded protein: CASSLLANYGYTF.

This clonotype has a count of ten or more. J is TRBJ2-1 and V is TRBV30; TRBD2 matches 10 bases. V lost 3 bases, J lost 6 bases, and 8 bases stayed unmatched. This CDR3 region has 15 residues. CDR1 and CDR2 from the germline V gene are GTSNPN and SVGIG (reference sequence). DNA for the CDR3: TGTGCCTGGAGAGACACCGGGACTAGCGCCAATGAGCAGTTCTTC. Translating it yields CAWRDTGTSANEQFF. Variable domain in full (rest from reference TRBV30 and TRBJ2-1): SQTIHQWPATLVQPVGSPLSLECTVEGTSNPNLYWYRQAAGRGLQLLFYSVGIGQISSEVPQNLSASRPQDRQFILSSKKLLLSDSGFYLCAWRDTGTSANEQFFGPGTRLTVL.

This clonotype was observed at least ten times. The CDR3 nucleotides are TGTGCCAGCAGCTTAGCTGGGGTTGGTGGCTACACCTTC. Translated, it gives CASSLAGVGGYTF. The chain carries TRBV7-2 and TRBJ1-2; D remains unclear. The V end lost 0 bases, the J end lost 7 bases, and 9 bases lay between the germline ends. This CDR3 has 13 residues. Germline loops: CDR1 SGHTA, CDR2 FQGNSA.

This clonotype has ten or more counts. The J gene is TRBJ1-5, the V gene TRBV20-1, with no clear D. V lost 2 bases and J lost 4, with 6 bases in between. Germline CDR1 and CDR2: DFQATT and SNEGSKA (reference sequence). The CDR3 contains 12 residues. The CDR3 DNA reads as TGCAGTGCTAGAAGGCAGAATCAGCCCCAGCATTTT. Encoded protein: CSARRQNQPQHF.

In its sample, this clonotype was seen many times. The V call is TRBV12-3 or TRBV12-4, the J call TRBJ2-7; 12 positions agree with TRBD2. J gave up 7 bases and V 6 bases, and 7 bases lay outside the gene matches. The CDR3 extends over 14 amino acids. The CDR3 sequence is CASRSGTSGFEQYF. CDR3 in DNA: TGTGCCAGCAGGTCCGGGACTAGCGGGTTTGAGCAGTACTTC.